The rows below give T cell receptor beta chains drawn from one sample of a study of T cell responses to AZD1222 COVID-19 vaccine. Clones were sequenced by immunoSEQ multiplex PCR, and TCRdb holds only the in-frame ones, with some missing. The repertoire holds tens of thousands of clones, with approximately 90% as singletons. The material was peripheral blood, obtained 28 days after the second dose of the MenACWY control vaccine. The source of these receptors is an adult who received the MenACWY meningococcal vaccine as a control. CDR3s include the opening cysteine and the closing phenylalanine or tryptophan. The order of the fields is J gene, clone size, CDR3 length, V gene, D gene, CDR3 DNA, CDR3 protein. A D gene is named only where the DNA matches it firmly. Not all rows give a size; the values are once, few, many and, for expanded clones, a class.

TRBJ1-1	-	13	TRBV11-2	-	TGTGCCAGCAGCTCCACAGTGAACACTGAAGCTTTCTTT	CASSSTVNTEAFF
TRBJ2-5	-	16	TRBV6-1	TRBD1	TGTGCCAGCAGTGAAACCTCCGGGACAGGGCAAGAGACCCAGTACTTC	CASSETSGTGQETQYF
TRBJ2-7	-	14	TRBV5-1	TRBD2	TGCGCCAGCAGCTCTACTAGCGGTAACTACGAGCAGTACTTC	CASSSTSGNYEQYF
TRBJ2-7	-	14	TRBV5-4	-	TGTGCCAGCAGCTTGTGGGGGGCAGGCGGCGAGCAGTACTTC	CASSLWGAGGEQYF
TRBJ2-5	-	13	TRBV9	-	TGTGCCAGCAGCGCCGACAGCCAAGAGACCCAGTACTTC	CASSADSQETQYF
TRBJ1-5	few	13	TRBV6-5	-	TGTGCCAGCGTAGAAACCTTCAATGTGCCCCAGCATTTT	CASVETFNVPQHF
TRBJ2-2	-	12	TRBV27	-	TGTGCCAGCACAGGGGGGGGCCGGGAGCTGTTTTTT	CASTGGGRELFF
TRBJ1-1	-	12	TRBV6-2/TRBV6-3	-	TGTGCCAGCAGTTACTCATCCCGTGAAGCTTTCTTT	CASSYSSREAFF
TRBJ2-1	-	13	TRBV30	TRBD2	TGTGCCTGGATGGGACTAGCGGGACGGGAGCAGTTCTTC	CAWMGLAGREQFF
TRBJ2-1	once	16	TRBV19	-	TGTGCCAGTAGTCCCGGAGGGGTGAGCTCCTACAATGAGCAGTTCTTC	CASSPGGVSSYNEQFF
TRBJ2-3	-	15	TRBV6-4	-	TGTGCCAGCAGTGACAGCGGGTCAAGCACAGATACGCAGTATTTT	CASSDSGSSTDTQYF
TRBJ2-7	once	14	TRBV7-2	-	TGTGCCAGCAGCCCAGCGAACCAGGGTGGCGAGCAGTACTTC	CASSPANQGGEQYF
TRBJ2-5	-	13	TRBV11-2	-	TGTGCCAGCAGCATACCTCGAGGGGAGACCCAGTACTTC	CASSIPRGETQYF
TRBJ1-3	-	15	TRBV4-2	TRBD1	TGTGCCAGCGCAGCGAACAGGGGAGATGGAAACACCATATATTTT	CASAANRGDGNTIYF
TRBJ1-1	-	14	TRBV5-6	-	TGTGCCAGCAGCTTAAGAGGAGAGAACACTGAAGCTTTCTTT	CASSLRGENTEAFF
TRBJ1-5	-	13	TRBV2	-	TGTGCCAGCCGTAAAGGGCTCAATCAGCCCCAGCATTTT	CASRKGLNQPQHF
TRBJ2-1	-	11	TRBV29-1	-	TGCAGCGTTGAAGATGTCGGGACTCGTCTCTTC	CSVEDVGTRLF
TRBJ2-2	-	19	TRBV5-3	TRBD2	TGTGCCAGAAGCTTGGGCGGGAGGGCCTTGCGGCGGGACACCGGGGAGCTGTTTTTT	CARSLGGRALRRDTGELFF
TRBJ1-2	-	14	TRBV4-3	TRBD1	TGCGCCAGCAGTCAACAGGGGTTTAACTATGGCTACACCTTC	CASSQQGFNYGYTF
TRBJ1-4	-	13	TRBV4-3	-	TGCGCCAGCAGCCAAGATGGGGGGAGGGAACTGTTTTTT	CASSQDGGRELFF
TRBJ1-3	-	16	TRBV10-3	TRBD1	TGTGCCATCAGTGAGGGGGACAGGGGAGCGGGAAACACCATATATTTT	CAISEGDRGAGNTIYF
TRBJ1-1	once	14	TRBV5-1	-	TGCGCCAGCAGCTTGGCCGGTGCCAACACTGAAGCTTTCTTT	CASSLAGANTEAFF
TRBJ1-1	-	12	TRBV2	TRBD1	TGTGCCAGCAGCGTGGGACAGCCGAGGGCTTTCTTT	CASSVGQPRAFF
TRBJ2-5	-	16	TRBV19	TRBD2	TGTGCCAGTAGTAACCCCTGGCGGGGGGTTCAAGAGACCCAGTACTTC	CASSNPWRGVQETQYF
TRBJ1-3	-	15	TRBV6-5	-	TGTGCCAGCAGTTACTTGGGGAGCTCTGGAAACACCATATATTTT	CASSYLGSSGNTIYF
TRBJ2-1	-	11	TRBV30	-	TGTGCCTGGAGTAGTGGCAATGAGCAGTTCTTC	CAWSSGNEQFF
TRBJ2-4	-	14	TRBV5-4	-	TGTGCCAGCAGCTTGGCTGCTAGTTTGAACATTCAGTACTTC	CASSLAASLNIQYF
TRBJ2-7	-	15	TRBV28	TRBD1	TGTGCCAGCACCACCGGGGGACAGGGGGCAAGCGAGCAGTACTTC	CASTTGGQGASEQYF
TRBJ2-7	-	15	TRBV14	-	TGTGCCAGCAGCCAATTGGGAACCTCTGGCTACGAGCAGTACTTC	CASSQLGTSGYEQYF
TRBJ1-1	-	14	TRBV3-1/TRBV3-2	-	TGTGCCAGCAGCCATACGGGACGGGGGACTGAAGCTTTCTTT	CASSHTGRGTEAFF
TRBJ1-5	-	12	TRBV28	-	TGTGCCAGCACAGGGAGACGTCAGCCCCAGCATTTT	CASTGRRQPQHF
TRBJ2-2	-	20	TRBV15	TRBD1	TGTGCCACCAGCGGCCACGGACAGGGGTTTGGAAGTGAAGGCACCGGGGAGCTGTTTTTT	CATSGHGQGFGSEGTGELFF
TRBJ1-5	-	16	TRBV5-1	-	TGCGCCAGCAGCTCCGACAGACCTCATAGCAATCAGCCCCAGCATTTT	CASSSDRPHSNQPQHF
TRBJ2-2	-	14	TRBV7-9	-	TGTGCCAGCAGCTCCGGGACACCCACCGGGGAGCTGTTTTTT	CASSSGTPTGELFF
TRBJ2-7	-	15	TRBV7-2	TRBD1	TGTGCCAGCAACTCCCGAGACAGGGGTTCCTACGAGCAGTACTTC	CASNSRDRGSYEQYF
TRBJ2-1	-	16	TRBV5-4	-	TGTGCCAGCAGCGTGGGTGGTTCCGTTTTACACTCTGAGCAGTTCTTC	CASSVGGSVLHSEQFF
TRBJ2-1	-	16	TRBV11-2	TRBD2	TGTGCCAGCAGCCAACCCGGGACTAGCGGGAGGAATGAGCAGTTCTTC	CASSQPGTSGRNEQFF
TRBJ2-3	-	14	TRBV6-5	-	TGTGCCAGCAAAGAGGAGGGGGTTACAGATACGCAGTATTTT	CASKEEGVTDTQYF
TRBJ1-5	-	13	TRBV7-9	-	TGTGCCAGCAGCGCTCAGGGAGATCAGCCCCAGCATTTT	CASSAQGDQPQHF
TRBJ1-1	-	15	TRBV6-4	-	TGTGCCAGCAGTGACGTAGGGTTGATGAACACTGAAGCTTTCTTT	CASSDVGLMNTEAFF
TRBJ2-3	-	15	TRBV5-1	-	TGCGCCAGCAGCTTTGGATGGGAGGGCACAGATACGCAGTATTTT	CASSFGWEGTDTQYF
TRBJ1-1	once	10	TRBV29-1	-	TGCAGCGTTGGCGAGACTGAAGCTTTCTTT	CSVGETEAFF
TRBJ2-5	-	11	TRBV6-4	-	TGTGCCACCCGTGAGGCCGAGACCCAGTACTTC	CATREAETQYF
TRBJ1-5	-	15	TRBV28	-	TGTGCCAGCATCCCGGGACTCGGAAGCAATCAGCCCCAGCATTTT	CASIPGLGSNQPQHF
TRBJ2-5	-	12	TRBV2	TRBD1	TGTGCCAGCGACAGGGGACAAGAGACCCAGTACTTC	CASDRGQETQYF
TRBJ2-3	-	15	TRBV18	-	TGTGCCAGCTCACCACCGTTCCGAGGGGCAGATACGCAGTATTTT	CASSPPFRGADTQYF
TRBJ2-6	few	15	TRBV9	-	TGTGCCAGCAGCGCCCATGGGGCTGGGGCCAACGTCCTGACTTTC	CASSAHGAGANVLTF
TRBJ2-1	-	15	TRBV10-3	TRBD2	TGTGCCATCAGTGAGTGGGGCGGGACTAGTAATGAGCAGTTCTTC	CAISEWGGTSNEQFF
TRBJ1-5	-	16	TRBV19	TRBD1	TGTGCCAGTAGTACCGAGCTCAGGGGGAGCAATCAGCCCCAGCATTTT	CASSTELRGSNQPQHF
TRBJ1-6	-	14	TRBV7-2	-	TGTGCCAGCAGCTTACATCCGGCCGGGGCACCCCTCCACTTT	CASSLHPAGAPLHF
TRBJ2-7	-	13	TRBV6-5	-	TGTGCCAGCAGTTACTCGTCTAGTCTCCAAGCGTACTTC	CASSYSSSLQAYF
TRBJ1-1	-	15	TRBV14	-	TGTGCCAGCAGCCAAGACCCCTCAGGGAAGACTGAAGCTTTCTTT	CASSQDPSGKTEAFF
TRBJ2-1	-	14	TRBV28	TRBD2	TGTGCCAGCAGTCCGCCGCTAGCGGACAATGAGCAGTTCTTC	CASSPPLADNEQFF
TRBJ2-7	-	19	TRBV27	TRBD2	TGTGCCAGCAGTTCATCCCGAATTCTTAGCGGGAGGCATTCCTACGAGCAGTACTTC	CASSSSRILSGRHSYEQYF
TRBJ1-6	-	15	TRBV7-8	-	TGTGCCAGCAGCTCCGGCTACTCCTATAATTCACCCCTCCACTTT	CASSSGYSYNSPLHF